The T cell receptor (beta chain) under discussion was sequenced for a study of blood T cells in healthy people across ages. Regarding the study as a whole: Older age coincided with a roughly linear decline in TCR beta diversity per million T cells.

Regarding this clonotype: Its antigen remains unknown.

The germline CDR1 and CDR2 sequences are SGHRS and YFSETQ. The J segment lost 1 base and the V segment lost 2 bases, leaving 15 bases of the junction unmatched. The CDR3 has 20 amino acids. A second PCR, run for 7 to 11 cycles, used a sample-barcoded 5' primer plus a J-beta primer mix. In TCRdb, the 5' RACE reads were re-called with MiXCR into one record per CDR3 protein. The sample has some 800,000 distinct CDR3 sequences, about 25% seen once. The same sample was also used in a study of T cells of mothers and their children.

The gene calls are TRBV5-1 and TRBJ2-6; 7 bases fit TRBD2. This receptor was taken from a boy aged 10-17 years in good health. Sequences were obtained from blood. CDR3 sequence (DNA): TGCGCCAGCAGCTTCGGACTGGGAGGGAGCCCCCAGTCTGGGGCCAACGTCCTGACTTTC. This sequence encodes CASSFGLGGSPQSGANVLTF.